The 13 T cell receptor beta chains given below trace back to one sample, sequenced in a study of cytomegalovirus exposure and HLA in healthy donors. The PCR was carried out with 60 Vbeta primers and 13 Jbeta primers. The assay was immunoSEQ multiplex PCR, and TCRdb's table has in-frame clones only and misses some. The sample holds more than 85,000 clones, 76% seen once. Sequencing was carried out using PBMCs. The source is a man under 40 in good health and CMV-seropositive.

The rearrangement uses TRBV28 and TRBJ2-2, with 8 bases lining up with TRBD2. This CDR3 comprises 16 residues. Germline V CDR1 and CDR2: MDHEN, SYDVKM. Losses at the gene ends were 2 bases for V and 7 bases for J; bases not matched to a gene: 9. CDR3 region: CASSLVAGTLGGELFF. The CDR3 coding sequence is TGTGCCAGCAGTTTAGTAGCGGGGACCTTGGGCGGGGAGCTGTTTTTT.

The chain recombines TRBV19 with TRBJ2-5, with 12 bases fitting TRBD2. The germline V gene has CDR1 LNHDA and CDR2 SQIVND (reference sequence). CDR3 length: 15 residues. The trim removed 5 bases at V and 5 bases at J, leaving 6 bases unmatched. The DNA of the CDR3 is TGTGCCAGTAGTCGTACTAGCGGGGGGACGGAGACCCAGTACTTC. This gives the protein CASSRTSGGTETQYF.

V usage is TRBV29-1 and J usage is TRBJ1-1; D not certain. CDR1 and CDR2 from the germline V gene are SQVTM and ANQGSEA. The CDR3 is made up of 12 amino acids. The V end was cut by 7 bases, the J end by 1 base, with 10 bases between. The CDR3 region is CSAGRENTEAFF. In nucleotides, the CDR3 is TGCAGCGCCGGACGGGAGAACACTGAAGCTTTCTTT. The full variable domain, with the rest looked up from reference TRBV29-1 and TRBJ1-1, is SAVISQKPSRDICQRGTSLTIQCQVDSQVTMMFWYRQQPGQSLTLIATANQGSEATYESGFVIDKFPISRPNLTFSTLTVSNMSPEDSSIYLCSAGRENTEAFFGQGTRLTVV.

V usage is TRBV27 and J usage is TRBJ1-2, with no clear D. Germline values: CDR1 MNHEY, CDR2 SMNVEV (reference sequence). This CDR3 comprises 13 residues. The V and J ends lost 2 bases and 4 bases respectively, with 8 bases between them. CDR3 residues: CASSLDSGYGYTF. Here the CDR3 DNA reads TGTGCCAGCAGTTTAGATTCGGGCTATGGCTACACCTTC.

The V call is TRBV30, the J call TRBJ1-1, with 10 nucleotides matching TRBD1. The J segment lost 8 bases and the V segment lost 7 bases, leaving 4 bases of the junction unmatched. CDR3 length equals 11 residues. Looked up from germline, CDR1 is GTSNPN and CDR2 is SVGIG (reference sequence). CDR3 nucleotide sequence: TGTGCCTCGACAGGGGGCCTCGAAGCTTTCTTT. Residues: CASTGGLEAFF.

The rearrangement joins TRBV7-8 to TRBJ1-2, with a possible D match to TRBD1 (6 bases). CDR1 and CDR2 (germline): SGHVS, FQNEAQ. The V end was cut by 1 base, the J end by 0 bases, with 15 bases between. The CDR3 has 17 residues. The CDR3 is CASSLGAGAGANYGYTF. CDR3 bases: TGTGCCAGCAGCTTAGGGGCAGGGGCGGGAGCTAACTATGGCTACACCTTC. Full variable domain (outside the CDR3, taken from reference TRBV7-8 and TRBJ1-2): GAGVSQSPRYKVAKRGQDVALRCDPISGHVSLFWYQQALGQGPEFLTYFQNEAQLDKSGLPSDRFFAERPEGSVSTLKIQRTQQEDSAVYLCASSLGAGAGANYGYTFGSGTRLTVV.

The rearrangement joins TRBV7-7 to TRBJ2-3, with 7 bases matching TRBD1. The CDR3 sequence is 14 residues long. V shed 5 bases and J 5 bases; nucleotides not matched to a gene: 7. The germline gives CDR1 SSHAT, CDR2 FNYEAQ (reference sequence). CDR3: CASSPPGGEDTQYF. CDR3 sequence (DNA): TGTGCCAGCAGCCCCCCAGGGGGTGAAGATACGCAGTATTTT.

This clone was found a few times. V is TRBV6-5 and J is TRBJ2-7, with TRBD1 identical over 7 bases. Germline loops: CDR1 MNHEY, CDR2 SVGAGI. This CDR3 is 13 amino acids long. The junction had 7 bases not matched to a gene; V was cut back by 6 bases and J by 5 bases. DNA of the CDR3: TGTGCCAGCAGCATGACAGGGAATCACGAGCAGTACTTC. Translated: CASSMTGNHEQYF.

The CDR3: CASSPSRTGWAQYF. CDR3 bases: TGTGCCAGCAGCCCTAGTCGGACAGGGTGGGCCCAGTACTTC. The chain links TRBV5-6 to TRBJ2-5; 8 nucleotides align to TRBD1. CDR1 is SGHDT, CDR2 YYEEEE, per germline. V lost 4 bases and J lost 9; bases outside the gene matches: 11. The CDR3 has 14 residues.

This sequence joins TRBV7-9 and TRBJ2-7, with 8 positions matching TRBD1. The CDR3 spans 15 residues. CDR1 SEHNR and CDR2 FQNEAQ come from the germline V gene (reference sequence). V shed 0 bases, J shed 5 bases, and the junction held 6 bases outside the gene matches. The CDR3 sequence: CASSLAGTGNDEQYF. The CDR3 nucleotides read TGTGCCAGCAGCTTAGCGGGGACAGGTAACGACGAGCAGTACTTC.

The rearrangement joins TRBV23-1 to TRBJ2-2; D might be TRBD1 (5 bases). TRBV23-1 belongs to the ORF category, with a function that is uncertain. The CDR3 is 16 amino acids. V gave up 0 bases and J gave up 2 bases, with 10 bases separating them. The CDR3 DNA follows: TGCGCCAGCAGTCAATCGAAGGACACAAACACCGGGGAGCTGTTTTTT. Translation gives CASSQSKDTNTGELFF.

This clone came up once. V usage is TRBV2 and J usage is TRBJ2-1; 11 bases line up with TRBD2. In germline, CDR1 is SNHLY, CDR2 FYNNEI. The CDR3 runs to 17 residues. Germline trimming cut 2 bases from V and 6 bases from J; bases unmatched to any gene: 9. The CDR3 region is CASSEIRLAGGINEQFF. CDR3 bases: TGTGCCAGCAGTGAAATCCGGCTAGCGGGGGGTATCAATGAGCAGTTCTTC.

The genes are TRBV6-5 and TRBJ1-1, with 7 bases lining up with TRBD1. Germline V gene lookup returns CDR1 MNHEY and CDR2 SVGAGI. V dropped 5 bases and J dropped 3; count of bases not matched to a gene: 9. There are 15 residues in the CDR3. This chain's CDR3 is CASSLGTQGDTEAFF. DNA of the CDR3: TGTGCCAGCAGTCTCGGGACCCAGGGGGACACTGAAGCTTTCTTT.